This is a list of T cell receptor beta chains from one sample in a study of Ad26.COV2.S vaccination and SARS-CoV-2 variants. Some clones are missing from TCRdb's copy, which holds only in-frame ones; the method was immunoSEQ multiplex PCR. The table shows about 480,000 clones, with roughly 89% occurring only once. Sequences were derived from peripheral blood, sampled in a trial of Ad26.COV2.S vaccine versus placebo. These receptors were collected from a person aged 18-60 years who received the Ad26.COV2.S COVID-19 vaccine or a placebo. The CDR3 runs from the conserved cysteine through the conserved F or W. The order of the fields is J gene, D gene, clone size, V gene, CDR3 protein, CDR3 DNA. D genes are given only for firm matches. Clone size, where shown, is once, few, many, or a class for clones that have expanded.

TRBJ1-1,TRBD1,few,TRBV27,CASSTRGYRSEAFF,TGTGCCAGCAGTACCAGGGGGTACCGATCTGAAGCTTTCTTT
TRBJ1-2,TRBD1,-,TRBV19,CASTLNTGGGYTF,TGTGCCAGTACCCTCAATACAGGGGGTGGCTACACCTTC
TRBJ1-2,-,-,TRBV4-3,CASSQDAGYGYTF,TGCGCCAGCAGCCAAGATGCGGGCTATGGCTACACCTTC
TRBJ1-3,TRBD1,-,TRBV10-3,CAISDYRGAGNTIYF,TGTGCCATCAGTGACTACAGGGGAGCTGGAAACACCATATATTTT
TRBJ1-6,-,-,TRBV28,CASSWTVSPLHF,TGTGCCAGCAGTTGGACAGTTTCACCCCTCCACTTT
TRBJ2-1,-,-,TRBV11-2,CASSLDPGGPDEQFF,TGTGCCAGCAGCTTAGATCCAGGAGGGCCGGATGAGCAGTTCTTC
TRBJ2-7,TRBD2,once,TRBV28,CASSTTGTSGVF,TGTGCCAGCAGTACCACCGGGACTAGCGGGGTCTTC
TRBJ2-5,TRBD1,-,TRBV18,CASSPTGAQETQYF,TGTGCCAGCTCCCCGACAGGGGCCCAAGAGACCCAGTACTTC
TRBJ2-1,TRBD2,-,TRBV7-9,CASSLGYGRASNEQFF,TGTGCCAGCAGCTTAGGGTACGGGAGGGCCTCCAATGAGCAGTTCTTC
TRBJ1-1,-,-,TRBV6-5,CASRSTGFHEAFF,TGTGCCAGCAGAAGTACAGGGTTCCATGAAGCTTTCTTT
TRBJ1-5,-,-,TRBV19,CASSIPGTQPQHF,TGTGCCAGTAGTATACCCGGGACTCAGCCCCAGCATTTT
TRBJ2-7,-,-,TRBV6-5,CASRRGAGTYEQYF,TGTGCCAGCAGGAGGGGGGCAGGTACCTACGAGCAGTACTTC
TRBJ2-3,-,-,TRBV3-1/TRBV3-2,CASSQDNSAGTWTKTTDTQYF,TGTGCCAGCAGCCAAGATAATTCAGCCGGGACTTGGACAAAGACCACAGATACGCAGTATTTT
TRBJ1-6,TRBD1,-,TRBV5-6,CASAQGAYNSPLHF,TGTGCCTCCGCGCAGGGGGCCTATAATTCACCCCTCCACTTT
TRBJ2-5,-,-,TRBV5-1,CASRGGEKETQYF,TGCGCCAGCCGGGGCGGGGAAAAAGAGACCCAGTACTTC
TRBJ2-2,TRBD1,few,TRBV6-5,CASRGQSNTGELFF,TGTGCCAGCAGGGGACAGTCGAACACCGGGGAGCTGTTTTTT